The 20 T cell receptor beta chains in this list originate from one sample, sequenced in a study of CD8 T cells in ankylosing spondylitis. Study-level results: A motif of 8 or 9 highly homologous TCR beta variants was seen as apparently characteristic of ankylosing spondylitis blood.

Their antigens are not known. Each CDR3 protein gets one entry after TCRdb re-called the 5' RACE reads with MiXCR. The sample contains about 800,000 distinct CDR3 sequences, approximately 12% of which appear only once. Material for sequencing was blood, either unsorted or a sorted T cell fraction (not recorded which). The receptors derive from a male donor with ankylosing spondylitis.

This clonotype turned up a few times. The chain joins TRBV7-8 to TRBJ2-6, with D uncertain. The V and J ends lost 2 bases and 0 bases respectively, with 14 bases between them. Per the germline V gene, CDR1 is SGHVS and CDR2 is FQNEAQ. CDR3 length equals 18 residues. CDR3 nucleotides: TGTGCCAGCAGCTTAAGTCGAGGCGTACGCTCTGGGGCCAACGTCCTGACTTTC. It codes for CASSLSRGVRSGANVLTF.

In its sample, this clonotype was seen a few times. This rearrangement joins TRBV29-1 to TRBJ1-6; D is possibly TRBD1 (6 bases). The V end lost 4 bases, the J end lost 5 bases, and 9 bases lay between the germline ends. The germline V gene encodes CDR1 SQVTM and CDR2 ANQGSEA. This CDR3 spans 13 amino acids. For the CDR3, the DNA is TGCAGCGTTGGAGGGGGGGATAATTCACCCCTCCACTTT. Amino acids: CSVGGGDNSPLHF. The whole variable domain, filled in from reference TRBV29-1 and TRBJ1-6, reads SAVISQKPSRDICQRGTSLTIQCQVDSQVTMMFWYRQQPGQSLTLIATANQGSEATYESGFVIDKFPISRPNLTFSTLTVSNMSPEDSSIYLCSVGGGDNSPLHFGNGTRLTVT.

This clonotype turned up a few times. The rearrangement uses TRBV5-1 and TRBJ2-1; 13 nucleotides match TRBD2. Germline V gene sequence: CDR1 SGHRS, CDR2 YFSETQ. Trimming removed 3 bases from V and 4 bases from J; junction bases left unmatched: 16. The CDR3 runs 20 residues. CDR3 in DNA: TGCGCCAGCAGCTCCCTGAGTAGTCGGACTAGCGGGAGAAGGTACAATGAGCAGTTCTTC. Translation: CASSSLSSRTSGRRYNEQFF. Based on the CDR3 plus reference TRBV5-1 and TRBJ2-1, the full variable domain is KAGVTQTPRYLIKTRGQQVTLSCSPISGHRSVSWYQQTPGQGLQFLFEYFSETQRNKGNFPGRFSGRQFSNSRSEMNVSTLELGDSALYLCASSSLSSRTSGRRYNEQFFGPGTRLTVL.

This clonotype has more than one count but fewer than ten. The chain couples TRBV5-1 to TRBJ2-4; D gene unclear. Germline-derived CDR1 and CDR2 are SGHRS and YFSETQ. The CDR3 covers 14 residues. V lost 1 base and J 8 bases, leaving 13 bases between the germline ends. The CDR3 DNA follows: TGCGCCAGCAGCTTGAGGGCCGATTCGGACATTCAGTACTTC. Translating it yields CASSLRADSDIQYF.

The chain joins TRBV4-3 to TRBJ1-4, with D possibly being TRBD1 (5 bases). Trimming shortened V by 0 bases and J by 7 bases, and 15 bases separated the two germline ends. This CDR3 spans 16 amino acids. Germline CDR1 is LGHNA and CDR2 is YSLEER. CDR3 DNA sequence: TGCGCCAGCAGCCAAGATGTGAGGGGTTGGGGTGAAAAACTGTTTTTT. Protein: CASSQDVRGWGEKLFF.

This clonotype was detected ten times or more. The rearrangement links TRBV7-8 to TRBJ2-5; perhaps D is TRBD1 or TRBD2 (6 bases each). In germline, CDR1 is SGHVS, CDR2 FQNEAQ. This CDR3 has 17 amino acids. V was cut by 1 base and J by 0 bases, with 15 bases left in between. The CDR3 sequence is CASSLDRGQRNQETQYF. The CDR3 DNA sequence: TGTGCCAGCAGCTTAGATCGGGGGCAAAGGAACCAAGAGACCCAGTACTTC.

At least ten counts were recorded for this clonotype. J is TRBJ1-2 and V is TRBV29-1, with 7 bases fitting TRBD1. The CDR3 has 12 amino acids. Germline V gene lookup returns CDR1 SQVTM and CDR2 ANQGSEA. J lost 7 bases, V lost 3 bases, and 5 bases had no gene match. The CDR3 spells CSVEAGGSGYTF. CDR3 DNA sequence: TGCAGCGTTGAGGCAGGGGGGTCTGGCTACACCTTC.

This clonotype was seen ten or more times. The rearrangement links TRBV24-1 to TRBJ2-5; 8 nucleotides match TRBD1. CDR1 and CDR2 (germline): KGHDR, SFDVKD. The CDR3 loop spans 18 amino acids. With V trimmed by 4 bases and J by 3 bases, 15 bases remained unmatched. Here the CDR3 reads CATSESKSRGRREETQYF. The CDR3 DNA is TGTGCCACCAGTGAATCTAAATCCAGGGGGCGCCGGGAAGAGACCCAGTACTTC.

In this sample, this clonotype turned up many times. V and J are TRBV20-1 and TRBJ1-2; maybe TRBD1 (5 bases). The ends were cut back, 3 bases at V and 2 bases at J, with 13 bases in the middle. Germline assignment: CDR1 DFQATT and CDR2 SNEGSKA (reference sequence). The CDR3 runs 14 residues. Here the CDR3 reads CSASGASANYGYTF. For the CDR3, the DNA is TGCAGTGCTAGTGGGGCATCCGCGAACTATGGCTACACCTTC.

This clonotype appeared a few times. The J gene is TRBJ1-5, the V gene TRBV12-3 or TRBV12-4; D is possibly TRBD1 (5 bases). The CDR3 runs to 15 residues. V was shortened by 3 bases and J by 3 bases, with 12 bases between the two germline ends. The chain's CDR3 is CASSFPGGVNQPQHF. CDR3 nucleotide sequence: TGTGCCAGCAGTTTCCCCGGGGGTGTCAATCAGCCCCAGCATTTT.

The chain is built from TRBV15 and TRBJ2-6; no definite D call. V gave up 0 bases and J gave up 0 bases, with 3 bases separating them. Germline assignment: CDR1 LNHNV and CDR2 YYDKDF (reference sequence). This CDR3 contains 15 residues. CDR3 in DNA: TGTGCCACCAGCAGAGATCCCTCTGGGGCCAACGTCCTGACTTTC. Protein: CATSRDPSGANVLTF.

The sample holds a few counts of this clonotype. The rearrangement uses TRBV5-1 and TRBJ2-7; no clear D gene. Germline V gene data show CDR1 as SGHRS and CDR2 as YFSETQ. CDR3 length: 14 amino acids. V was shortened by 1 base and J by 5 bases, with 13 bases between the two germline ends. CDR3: CASSLFQDLNEQYF. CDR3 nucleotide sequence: TGCGCCAGCAGCTTGTTTCAGGATTTAAACGAGCAGTACTTC.

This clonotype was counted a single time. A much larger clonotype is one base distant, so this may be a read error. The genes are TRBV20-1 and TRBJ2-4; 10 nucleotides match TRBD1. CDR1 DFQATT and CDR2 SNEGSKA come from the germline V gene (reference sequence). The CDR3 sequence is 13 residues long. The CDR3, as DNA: TGCAGTGCGGGGGACAGGGGAAAAAACATTAAGTACTTC. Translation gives CSAGDRGKNIKYF.

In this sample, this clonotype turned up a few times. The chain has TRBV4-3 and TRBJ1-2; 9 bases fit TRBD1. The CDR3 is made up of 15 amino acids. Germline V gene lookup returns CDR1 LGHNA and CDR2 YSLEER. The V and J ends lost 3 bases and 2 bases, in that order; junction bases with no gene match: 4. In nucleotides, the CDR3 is TGCGCCAGCAGCCACAGGGACAGGGTCAACTATGGCTACACCTTC. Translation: CASSHRDRVNYGYTF.

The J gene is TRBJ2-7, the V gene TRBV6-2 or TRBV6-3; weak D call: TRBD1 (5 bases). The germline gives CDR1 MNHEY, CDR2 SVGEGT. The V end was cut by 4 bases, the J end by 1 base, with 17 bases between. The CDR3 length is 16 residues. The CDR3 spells CASSLVVGVTSYEQYF. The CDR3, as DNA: TGTGCCAGCAGTTTGGTAGTAGGGGTCACGTCCTACGAGCAGTACTTC.

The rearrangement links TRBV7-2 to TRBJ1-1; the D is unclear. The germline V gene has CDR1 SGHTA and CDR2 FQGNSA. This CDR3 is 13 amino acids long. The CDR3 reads CATGSYMNTEAFF. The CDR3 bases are TGTGCAACGGGAAGCTACATGAACACTGAAGCTTTCTTT.

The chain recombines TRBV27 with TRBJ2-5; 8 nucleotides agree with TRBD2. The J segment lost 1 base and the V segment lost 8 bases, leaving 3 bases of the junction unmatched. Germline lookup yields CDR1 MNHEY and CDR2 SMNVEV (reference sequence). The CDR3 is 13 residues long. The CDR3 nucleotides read TGTGCCAGCCAAGGGACTAGCCAAGAGACCCAGTACTTC. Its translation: CASQGTSQETQYF.

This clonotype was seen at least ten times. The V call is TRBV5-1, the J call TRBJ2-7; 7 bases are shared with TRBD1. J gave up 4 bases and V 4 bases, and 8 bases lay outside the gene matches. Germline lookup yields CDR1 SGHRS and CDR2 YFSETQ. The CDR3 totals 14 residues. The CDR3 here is CASSRGTVPYEQYF. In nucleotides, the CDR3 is TGCGCCAGCAGCAGAGGGACAGTCCCTTACGAGCAGTACTTC.

The CDR3 loop is CSAYRGSDYGYTF. The CDR3, as DNA: TGCAGTGCTTACAGGGGTAGTGACTATGGCTACACCTTC. The rearrangement uses TRBV20-1 and TRBJ1-2; TRBD1 matches 7 bases. Germline CDR1 is DFQATT and CDR2 is SNEGSKA (reference sequence). This CDR3 spans 13 amino acids. Trimming removed 5 bases from V and 3 bases from J; junction bases left unmatched: 6.

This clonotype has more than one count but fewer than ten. The CDR3 sequence: CSAWNLGGSTDTQYF. The CDR3, as DNA: TGCAGTGCTTGGAACTTGGGAGGCAGCACAGATACGCAGTATTTT. V and J are TRBV20-1 and TRBJ2-3, with a weak D call TRBD2 (6 bases). The CDR3 sequence is 15 residues long. With 5 bases removed from V and 0 bases from J, the gap between germline ends came to 15 bases. The germline gives CDR1 DFQATT, CDR2 SNEGSKA (reference sequence).